Below are 31 T cell receptor beta chains sequenced from a single sample in a study of monozygotic twins with inflammatory bowel disease. TCRdb reprocessed the 5' RACE reads, with one entry per CDR3 protein and no DNA. The table gives more than 300,000 distinct CDR3 sequences; the top ten clones make up just over 2.5% of it. The sample comprised blood. The receptors come from a human donor with ulcerative colitis or Crohn's disease, or a healthy co-twin of an affected twin (not recorded which).

This CDR3 reads CAWRNNSPLHF. The rearrangement uses TRBV30 and TRBJ1-6. CDR3 length equals 11 residues. The germline gives CDR1 GTSNPN, CDR2 SVGIG (reference sequence).

V and J are TRBV12-3 or TRBV12-4 and TRBJ1-5. The CDR3 contains 15 residues. The CDR3 here is CASSFSAAGSQPQHF.

The chain links TRBV7-9 to TRBJ2-5; TCRdb calls TRBD2, which cannot be checked without DNA. Germline V gives CDR1 SEHNR, CDR2 FQNEAQ (reference sequence). The CDR3 is made up of 16 amino acids. The CDR3 spells CASSFGLAGGRETQYF.

This rearrangement joins TRBV11-2 to TRBJ2-5; TCRdb's D call of TRBD2 is untestable without DNA. Germline V lookup: CDR1 SGHAT, CDR2 FQNNGV. CDR3 length: 14 residues. Here the CDR3 reads CASSLVPSLETQYF.

The chain combines TRBV20-1 with TRBJ2-1; TCRdb names TRBD2, which stays unverified in the absence of DNA. Germline V gene lookup returns CDR1 DFQATT and CDR2 SNEGSKA (reference sequence). CDR3 length: 11 amino acids. CDR3: CSARDREEQFF.

The rearrangement links TRBV19 to TRBJ2-7; TCRdb designates TRBD2, a call that cannot be tested without DNA. In germline, CDR1 is LNHDA, CDR2 SQIVND (reference sequence). CDR3 length equals 14 residues. CDR3 sequence reads: CATKGQTNAYEQYF. Full variable domain (rest looked up from reference TRBV19 and TRBJ2-7): DGGITQSPKYLFRKEGQNVTLSCEQNLNHDAMYWYRQDPGQGLRLIYYSQIVNDFQKGDIAEGYSVSREKKESFPLTVTSAQKNPTAFYLCATKGQTNAYEQYFGPGTRLTVT.

The rearrangement links TRBV7-2 to TRBJ2-5; TCRdb outputs TRBD1, but without DNA this stays unchecked. This CDR3 region has 13 residues. Germline lookup yields CDR1 SGHTA and CDR2 FQGNSA. CDR3: CASSPEGTGAQYF. Together with reference TRBV7-2 and TRBJ2-5, the CDR3 gives the full variable domain: GAGVSQSPSNKVTEKGKDVELRCDPISGHTALYWYRQSLGQGLEFLIYFQGNSAPDKSGLPSDRFSAERTGGSVSTLTIQRTQQEDSAVYLCASSPEGTGAQYFGPGTRLLVL.

The CDR3 here is CASSFLLGYNEQFF. The chain joins TRBV27 to TRBJ2-1. Germline V gene lookup returns CDR1 MNHEY and CDR2 SMNVEV (reference sequence). CDR3 length: 14 residues.

This chain links TRBV4-3 with TRBJ2-7; the D call of TRBD1 rests on TCRdb alone, since no DNA is present to check it. CDR1 and CDR2 (germline): LGHNA, YSLEER. The CDR3 is 14 amino acids. The CDR3 here is CASSQALGGNEQYF.

V and J are TRBV4-3 and TRBJ1-1. CDR1 and CDR2 (germline): LGHNA, YSLEER. The CDR3 extends over 13 amino acids. The CDR3 loop is CASSQASGTEAFF.

This rearrangement joins TRBV12-3 or TRBV12-4 to TRBJ2-7; there is no DNA to check the TCRdb D call of TRBD1. CDR3 length equals 13 residues. CDR3: CASSLSEIGTEYF.

This chain links TRBV5-1 with TRBJ1-3; TCRdb gives TRBD1 as the D gene, but with no DNA this cannot be confirmed. The CDR3 extends over 15 amino acids. Germline V gives CDR1 SGHRS, CDR2 YFSETQ. The CDR3 reads CASAPDDGSGNTIYF.

V gene TRBV18 combines with J gene TRBJ2-5. There are 15 residues in the CDR3. Germline V lookup: CDR1 KGHSH, CDR2 LQKENI. CDR3 region: CASSPTTRIQETQYF.

The chain is built from TRBV20-1 and TRBJ2-7; TCRdb's D call of TRBD1 is untestable without DNA. The CDR3 is made up of 14 amino acids. CDR1 and CDR2 from the germline V gene are DFQATT and SNEGSKA (reference sequence). CDR3 residues: CSARSPGNDYEQYF.

The rearrangement links TRBV18 to TRBJ1-2. Germline loops: CDR1 KGHSH, CDR2 LQKENI. This CDR3 is built from 13 residues. CDR3 residues: CASSPQNKRGYTF.

The chain employs TRBV11-2 and TRBJ2-7; TCRdb designates TRBD2, a call that cannot be tested without DNA. This CDR3 comprises 15 residues. CDR1 and CDR2 (germline): SGHAT, FQNNGV. CDR3: CASSLWLAEPYEQYF.

The rearrangement joins TRBV12-3 or TRBV12-4 to TRBJ2-1; as DNA is missing, the TRBD2 call by TCRdb cannot be tested. This CDR3 comprises 16 residues. CDR3 amino acids: CASSLGRAGGPDEQFF.

The V call is TRBV12-3 or TRBV12-4, the J call TRBJ2-1; lacking DNA, the TRBD2 call made by TCRdb goes unchecked. The CDR3 has 13 residues. CDR3: CATEAGDLGEQFF.

The rearrangement uses TRBV7-2 and TRBJ2-7; TCRdb's D call, TRBD1, is unchecked because there is no DNA. From germline, CDR1 is SGHTA and CDR2 FQGNSA. CDR3 length: 16 residues. CDR3 residues: CASSLATLTGGGEQYF. Together with reference TRBV7-2 and TRBJ2-7, the CDR3 gives the full variable domain: GAGVSQSPSNKVTEKGKDVELRCDPISGHTALYWYRQSLGQGLEFLIYFQGNSAPDKSGLPSDRFSAERTGGSVSTLTIQRTQQEDSAVYLCASSLATLTGGGEQYFGPGTRLTVT.

This chain joins TRBV30 and TRBJ1-2; TCRdb lists TRBD1, though no DNA is available to test this call. CDR3 length: 15 amino acids. Germline V gene data show CDR1 as GTSNPN and CDR2 as SVGIG (reference sequence). The CDR3 sequence: CAWSVRGPYLYGYTF.

The chain employs TRBV12-3 or TRBV12-4 and TRBJ2-3; TCRdb picks TRBD2, but there is no DNA to check that call. The CDR3 loop spans 16 amino acids. Here the CDR3 reads CASSLRAGGPADTQYF.

The chain has TRBV20-1 and TRBJ2-1. The germline V gene has CDR1 DFQATT and CDR2 SNEGSKA (reference sequence). The CDR3 runs 11 residues. CDR3 in amino acids: CSARGYNEQFF.

The chain is built from TRBV19 and TRBJ1-1; TCRdb lists TRBD1, though no DNA is available to test this call. The CDR3 consists of 13 residues. Germline-derived CDR1 and CDR2 are LNHDA and SQIVND (reference sequence). The CDR3 is CASRRQLRTEAFF.

The chain combines TRBV7-2 with TRBJ1-3; with no DNA, the TCRdb D assignment of TRBD1 cannot be verified. From germline, CDR1 is SGHTA and CDR2 FQGNSA. There are 14 residues in the CDR3. CDR3 protein: CASSLGQLLNTIYF.

The chain joins TRBV28 to TRBJ1-4; TCRdb names TRBD1, which stays unverified in the absence of DNA. Germline CDR1 is MDHEN and CDR2 is SYDVKM. This CDR3 is built from 13 residues. CDR3 sequence: CASSPDRWEKLFF.

The rearrangement joins TRBV28 to TRBJ2-7; TCRdb names TRBD1, which stays unverified in the absence of DNA. The germline V gene has CDR1 MDHEN and CDR2 SYDVKM. The CDR3 contains 18 residues. The CDR3: CASSLRGGQFGLLYEQYF.

The CDR3 protein is CASSLSRDRAQNLAKNIQYF. The chain is built from TRBV13 and TRBJ2-4; the TRBD1 assignment by TCRdb is unverifiable without DNA. Looked up from germline, CDR1 is PRHDT and CDR2 is FYEKMQ (reference sequence). The CDR3 spans 20 residues.

The chain employs TRBV7-3 and TRBJ2-5; as DNA is missing, the TRBD1 call by TCRdb cannot be tested. This CDR3 spans 15 amino acids. The germline V gene encodes CDR1 SGHTA and CDR2 FQGTGA. The CDR3 sequence is CASSLAGGPGETQYF.

V and J are TRBV5-1 and TRBJ2-5; TCRdb proposes TRBD1, but this gene call is untestable without DNA. Germline V gene data show CDR1 as SGHRS and CDR2 as YFSETQ. The CDR3 loop spans 13 amino acids. This CDR3 is CASSWDRKETQYF.

The chain employs TRBV4-1 and TRBJ2-7; as DNA is missing, the TRBD2 call by TCRdb cannot be tested. This CDR3 comprises 17 residues. Germline V gene sequence: CDR1 MGHRA, CDR2 YSYEKL. The CDR3 protein is CASSQAPRQGLSYEQYF.

V usage is TRBV4-3 and J usage is TRBJ2-1; lacking DNA, the TRBD2 call made by TCRdb goes unchecked. Looked up from germline, CDR1 is LGHNA and CDR2 is YSLEER. There are 15 residues in the CDR3. The CDR3 here is CASSQDQVLYNEQSF.